This entry features one TCR beta chain sequence. The CDR3 covers 15 residues. Trimming pared 5 bases from V and 5 bases from J, leaving 16 bases between. Germline V gives CDR1 SGHVS, CDR2 FQNEAQ. This sample was taken from a study of blood T cell repertoires in COVID-19. Looking at the study overall: Collection of acute and convalescent COVID-19 samples took place in the United States, Italy and Spain. T cells, B-cell-depleted T cells, or PBMCs supplied cDNA or gDNA.

Seattle participants joined during active infection and were tracked over time. How the authors handled the data: Quantification of nucleated cells was approximated via reference gene primer amplification. Sequencing used immunoSEQ multiplex PCR; TCRdb keeps in-frame clones, though not all of them. V and J calls and clone size are copied from that table; D and trimming were computed from the DNA. This table holds 250,000 to 350,000 clones, approximately 83% found once. The V call is TRBV7-8, the J call TRBJ1-5, with D maybe TRBD1 (6 bases). The receptor was derived from a person aged 65-85 years with COVID-19, enrolled during active disease. The specimen sequenced was peripheral blood. CDR3 protein: CASSKGPGQYQPQHF. CDR3 bases: TGTGCCAGCAGCAAAGGTCCGGGACAATATCAGCCCCAGCATTTT.